This T cell receptor (beta chain) emerged from a study of cytomegalovirus exposure and HLA in healthy donors. Study outcomes and limitations: In an earlier analysis, productive rearrangement rates for most beta V segments clustered near 87% or 30%. In vitro confirmation showed three CMV-associated chains to be CMV antigen specific.

A remark on this clone: The target antigen is unknown.

Primers included in the PCR were 60 Vbeta and 13 Jbeta primers. TCRdb's table, derived via immunoSEQ multiplex PCR, lists solely in-frame clones and lacks some. The sample consists of some 190,000 clones, 85% of them appearing once. The germline V gene has CDR1 MNHEY and CDR2 SMNVEV (reference sequence). The CDR3 spans 14 residues. Germline trimming cut 1 base from V and 4 bases from J; bases unmatched to any gene: 2. J is TRBJ2-3 and V is TRBV27, with 7 bases lining up with TRBD1. This TCR derives from a boy aged 2 to 9 in good health and CMV-seronegative. Material: PBMCs. The CDR3 spells CASSLWDSPDTQYF. The DNA for the CDR3 is TGTGCCAGCAGTTTATGGGACAGTCCAGATACGCAGTATTTT.